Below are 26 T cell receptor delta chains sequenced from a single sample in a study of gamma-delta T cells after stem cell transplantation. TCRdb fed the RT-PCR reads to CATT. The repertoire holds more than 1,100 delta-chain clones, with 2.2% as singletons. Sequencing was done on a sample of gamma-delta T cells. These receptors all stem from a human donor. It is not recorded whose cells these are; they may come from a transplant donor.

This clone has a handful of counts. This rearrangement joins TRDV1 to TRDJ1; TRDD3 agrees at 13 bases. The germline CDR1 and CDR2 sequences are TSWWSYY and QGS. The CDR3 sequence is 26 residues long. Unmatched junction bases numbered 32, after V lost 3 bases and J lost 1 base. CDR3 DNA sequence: TGTGCTCTTGGGGATCGACTTCTCACCTCGGACTGGGGGATACGCGTTTGGAGGGGACTCACCGATAAACTCATCTTT. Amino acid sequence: CALGDRLLTSDWGIRVWRGLTDKLIF.

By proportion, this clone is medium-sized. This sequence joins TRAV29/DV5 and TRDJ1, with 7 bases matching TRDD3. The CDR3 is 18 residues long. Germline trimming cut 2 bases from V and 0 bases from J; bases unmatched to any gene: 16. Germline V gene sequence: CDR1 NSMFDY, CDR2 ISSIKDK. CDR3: CAARYPFLGARNTDKLIF. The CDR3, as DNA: TGTGCAGCAAGGTACCCTTTCCTGGGGGCTCGTAACACCGATAAACTCATCTTT.

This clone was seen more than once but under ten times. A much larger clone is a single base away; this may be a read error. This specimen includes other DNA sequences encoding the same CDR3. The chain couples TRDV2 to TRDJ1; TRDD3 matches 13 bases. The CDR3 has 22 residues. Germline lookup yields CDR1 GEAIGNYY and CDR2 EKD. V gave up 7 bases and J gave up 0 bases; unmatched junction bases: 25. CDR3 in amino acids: CACDQSYWGIRSTPSYTDKLIF. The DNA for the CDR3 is TGTGCCTGCGACCAATCGTACTGGGGGATACGTAGTACGCCATCGTACACCGATAAACTCATCTTT.

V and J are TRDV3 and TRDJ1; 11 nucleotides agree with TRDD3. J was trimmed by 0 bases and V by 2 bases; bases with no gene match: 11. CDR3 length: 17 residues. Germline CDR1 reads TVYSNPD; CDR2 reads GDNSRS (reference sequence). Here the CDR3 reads CAFDWVLGDNYTDKLIF. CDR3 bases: TGTGCCTTTGATTGGGTACTGGGGGATAATTACACCGATAAACTCATCTTT.

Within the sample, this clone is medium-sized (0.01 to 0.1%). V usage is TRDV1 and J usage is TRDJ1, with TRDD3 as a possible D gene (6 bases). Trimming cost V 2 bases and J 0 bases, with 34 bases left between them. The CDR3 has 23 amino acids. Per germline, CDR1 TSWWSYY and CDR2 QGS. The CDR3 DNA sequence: TGTGCTCTTGGGGAAATCGAAACGTCCCCCTTGTACTGGGTCTACCTTCACACCGATAAACTCATCTTT. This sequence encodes CALGEIETSPLYWVYLHTDKLIF.

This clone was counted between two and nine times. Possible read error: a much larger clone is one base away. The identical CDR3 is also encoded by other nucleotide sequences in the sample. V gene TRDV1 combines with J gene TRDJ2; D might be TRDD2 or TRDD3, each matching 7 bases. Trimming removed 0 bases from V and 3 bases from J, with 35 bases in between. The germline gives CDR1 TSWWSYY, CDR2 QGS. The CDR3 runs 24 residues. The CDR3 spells CALGELGAVVFLRGDWGLTAQLFF. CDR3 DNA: TGTGCTCTTGGGGAACTGGGGGCTGTCGTATTCCTACGGGGGGACTGGGGTCTGACAGCACAACTCTTCTTT.

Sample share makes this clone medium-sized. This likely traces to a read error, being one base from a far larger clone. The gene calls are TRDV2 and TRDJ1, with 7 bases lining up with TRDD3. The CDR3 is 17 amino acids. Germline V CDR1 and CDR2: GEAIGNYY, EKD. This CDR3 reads CAYDPAEGDSYTDKLIF. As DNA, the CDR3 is TGTGCCTATGACCCCGCCGAGGGGGATTCGTACACCGATAAACTCATCTTT.

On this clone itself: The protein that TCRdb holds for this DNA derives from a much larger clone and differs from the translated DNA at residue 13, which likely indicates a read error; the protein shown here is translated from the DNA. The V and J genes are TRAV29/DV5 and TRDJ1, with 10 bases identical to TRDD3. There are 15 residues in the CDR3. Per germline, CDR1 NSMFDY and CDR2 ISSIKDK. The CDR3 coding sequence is TGTGCAGCAAGCGCGGGGTTGGGGGATACCGATAAACCCATCTTT. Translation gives CAASAGLGDTDKPIF.

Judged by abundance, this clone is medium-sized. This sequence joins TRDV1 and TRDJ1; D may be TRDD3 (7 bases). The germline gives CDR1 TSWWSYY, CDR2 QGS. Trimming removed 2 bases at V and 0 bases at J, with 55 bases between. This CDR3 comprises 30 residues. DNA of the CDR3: TGTGCTCTTGGGGAAGGGATACCCCCTATTTTCCTTCCCCCGCTACCTCACACGAACCTACTTGGGAGAAACACCGATAAACTCATCTTT. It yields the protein CALGEGIPPIFLPPLPHTNLLGRNTDKLIF.

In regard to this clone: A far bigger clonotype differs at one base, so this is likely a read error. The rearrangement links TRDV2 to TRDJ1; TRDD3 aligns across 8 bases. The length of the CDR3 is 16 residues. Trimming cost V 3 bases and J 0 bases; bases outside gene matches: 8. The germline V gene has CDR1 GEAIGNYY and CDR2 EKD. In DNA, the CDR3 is TGTGCCTGTGACTTACTGGGGGTCCCGCACACCGATAAACTCATCTTT. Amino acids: CACDLLGVPHTDKLIF.

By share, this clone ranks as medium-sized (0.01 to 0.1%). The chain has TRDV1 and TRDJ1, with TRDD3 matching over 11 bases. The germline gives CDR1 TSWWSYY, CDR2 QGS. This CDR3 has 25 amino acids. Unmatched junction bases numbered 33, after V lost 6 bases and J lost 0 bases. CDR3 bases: TGTGCTCTTGGTAAAAACTGGGCCCCCCTATCCTGGCACTGGGGGATAGTGGGCCACACCGATAAACTCATCTTT. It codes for CALGKNWAPLSWHWGIVGHTDKLIF.

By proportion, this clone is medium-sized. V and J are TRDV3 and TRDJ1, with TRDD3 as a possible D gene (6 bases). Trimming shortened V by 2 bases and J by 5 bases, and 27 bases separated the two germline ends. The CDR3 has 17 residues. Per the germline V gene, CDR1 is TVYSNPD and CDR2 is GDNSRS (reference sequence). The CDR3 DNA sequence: TGTGCCTTTTCCGTTTACCCCCTGGGGATGCCTGGGGATAAACTCATCTTT. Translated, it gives CAFSVYPLGMPGDKLIF.

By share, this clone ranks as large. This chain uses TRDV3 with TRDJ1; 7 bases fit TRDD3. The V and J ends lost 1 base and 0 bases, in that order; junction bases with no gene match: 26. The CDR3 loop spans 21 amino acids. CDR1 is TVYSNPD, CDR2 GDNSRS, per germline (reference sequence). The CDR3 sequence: CAFTSWSCPGIWFPYTDKLIF. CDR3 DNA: TGTGCCTTTACCTCATGGTCATGTCCGGGGATATGGTTTCCGTACACCGATAAACTCATCTTT.

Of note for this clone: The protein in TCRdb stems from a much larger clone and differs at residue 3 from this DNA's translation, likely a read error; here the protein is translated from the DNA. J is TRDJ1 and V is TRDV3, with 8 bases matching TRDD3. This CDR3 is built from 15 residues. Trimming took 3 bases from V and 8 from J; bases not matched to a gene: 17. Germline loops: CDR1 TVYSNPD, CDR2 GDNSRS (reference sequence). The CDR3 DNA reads TGTGCCTTAAAGTCCTACGAGTGGGGGATGTCGAAACTCATCTTT. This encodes CALKSYEWGMSKLIF. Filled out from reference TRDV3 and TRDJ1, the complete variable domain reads CDKVTQSSPDQTVASGSEVVLLCTYDTVYSNPDLFWYRIRPDYSFQFVFYGDNSRSEGADFTQGRFSVKHILTQKAFHLVISPVRTEDSATYYCALKSYEWGMSKLIFGKGTRVTVEP.

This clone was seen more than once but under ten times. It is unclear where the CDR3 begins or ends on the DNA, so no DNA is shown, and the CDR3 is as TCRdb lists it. The CDR3 loop is CSVLLCSKREGATGGRRDKLIF. This sequence joins TRAV29/DV5 and TRDJ1; the listed D gene, TRDD3, was not tested against the DNA. The CDR3 has 22 residues if both end residues are counted. The germline V gene has CDR1 NSMFDY and CDR2 ISSIKDK.

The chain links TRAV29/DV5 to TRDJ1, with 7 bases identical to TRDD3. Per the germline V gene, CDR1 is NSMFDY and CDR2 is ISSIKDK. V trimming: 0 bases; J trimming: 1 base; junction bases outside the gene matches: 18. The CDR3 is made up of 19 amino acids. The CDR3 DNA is TGTGCAGCAAGCGCGATGTTTTACGCGCCGGGGGATTCCACCGATAAACTCATCTTT. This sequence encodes CAASAMFYAPGDSTDKLIF.

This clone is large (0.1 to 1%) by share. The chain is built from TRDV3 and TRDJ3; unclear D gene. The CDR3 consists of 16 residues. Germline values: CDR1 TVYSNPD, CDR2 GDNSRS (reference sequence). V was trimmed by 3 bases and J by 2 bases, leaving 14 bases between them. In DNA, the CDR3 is TGTGCCTTCTATCCTGGCTCTCCCTGGGACACCCGACAGATGTTTTTC. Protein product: CAFYPGSPWDTRQMFF. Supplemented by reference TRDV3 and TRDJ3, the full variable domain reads CDKVTQSSPDQTVASGSEVVLLCTYDTVYSNPDLFWYRIRPDYSFQFVFYGDNSRSEGADFTQGRFSVKHILTQKAFHLVISPVRTEDSATYYCAFYPGSPWDTRQMFFGTGIKLFVEP.

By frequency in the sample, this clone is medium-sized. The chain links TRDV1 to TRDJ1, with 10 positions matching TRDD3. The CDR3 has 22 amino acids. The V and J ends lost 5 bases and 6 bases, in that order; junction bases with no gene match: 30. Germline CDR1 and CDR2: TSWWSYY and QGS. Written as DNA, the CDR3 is TGTGCTCTTGGGAGAAAATTCCCTAGCCTGGGGGATAGGAAGGACGTGGGTTATAAACTCATCTTT. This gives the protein CALGRKFPSLGDRKDVGYKLIF.

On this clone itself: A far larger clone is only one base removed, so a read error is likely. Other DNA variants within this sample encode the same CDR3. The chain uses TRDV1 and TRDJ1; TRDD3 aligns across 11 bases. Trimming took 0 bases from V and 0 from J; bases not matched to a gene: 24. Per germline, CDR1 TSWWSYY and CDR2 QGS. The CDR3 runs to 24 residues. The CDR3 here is CALGELYYPRWGILIGLYTDKLIF. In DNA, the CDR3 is TGTGCTCTTGGGGAACTTTATTACCCCCGCTGGGGGATACTAATCGGGCTGTACACCGATAAACTCATCTTT.

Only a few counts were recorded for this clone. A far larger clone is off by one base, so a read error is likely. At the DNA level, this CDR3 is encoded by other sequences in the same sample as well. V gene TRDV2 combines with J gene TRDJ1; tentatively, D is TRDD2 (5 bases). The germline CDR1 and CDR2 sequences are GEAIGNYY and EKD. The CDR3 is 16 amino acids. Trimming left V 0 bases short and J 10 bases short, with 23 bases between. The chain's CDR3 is CACDTAEPSFPRGLIF. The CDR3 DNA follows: TGTGCCTGTGACACCGCGGAGCCTTCGTTCCCGCGTGGACTCATCTTT.

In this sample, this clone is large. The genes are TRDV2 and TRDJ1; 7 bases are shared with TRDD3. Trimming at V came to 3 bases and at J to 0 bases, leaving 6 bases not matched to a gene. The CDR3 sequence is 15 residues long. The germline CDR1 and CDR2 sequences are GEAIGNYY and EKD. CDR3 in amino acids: CACDFLGGDTDKLIF. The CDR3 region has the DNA TGTGCCTGTGACTTCCTTGGGGGAGACACCGATAAACTCATCTTT.

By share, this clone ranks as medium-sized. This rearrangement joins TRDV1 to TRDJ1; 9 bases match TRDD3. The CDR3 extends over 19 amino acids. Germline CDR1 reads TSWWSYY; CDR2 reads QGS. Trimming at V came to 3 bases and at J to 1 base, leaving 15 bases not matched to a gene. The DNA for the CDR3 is TGTGCTCTTGGGGACTTGCCTGGTTGGGGGATATGGGGCACCGATAAACTCATCTTT. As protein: CALGDLPGWGIWGTDKLIF.

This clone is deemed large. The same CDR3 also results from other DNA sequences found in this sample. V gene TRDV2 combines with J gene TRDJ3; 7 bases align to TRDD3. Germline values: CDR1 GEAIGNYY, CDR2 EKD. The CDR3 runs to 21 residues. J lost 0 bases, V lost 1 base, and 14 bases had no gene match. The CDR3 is CACDTGDLGGLSSWDTRQMFF. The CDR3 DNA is TGTGCCTGTGACACTGGGGACCTGGGGGGTCTAAGCTCCTGGGACACCCGACAGATGTTTTTC.

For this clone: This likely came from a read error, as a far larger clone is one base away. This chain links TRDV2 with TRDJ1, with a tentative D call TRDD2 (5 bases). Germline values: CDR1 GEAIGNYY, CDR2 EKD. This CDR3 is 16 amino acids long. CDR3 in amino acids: CACGTAEPSFPRGLIF. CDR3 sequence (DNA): TGTGCCTGTGGCACCGCGGAGCCTTCGTTCCCTCGTGGACTCATCTTT.

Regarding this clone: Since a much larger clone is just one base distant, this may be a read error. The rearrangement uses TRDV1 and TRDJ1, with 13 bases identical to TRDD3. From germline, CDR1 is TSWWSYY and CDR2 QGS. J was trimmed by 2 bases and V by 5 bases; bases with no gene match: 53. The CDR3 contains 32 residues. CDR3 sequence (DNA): TGTGCTCTTGGGCCGTCCTTCCCTTCAACTATACTGGGGGATACGCGTATCCGTTGGGTTGGGTGGTCGTTATGTGAGACCGATAAACTCATCTTT. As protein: CALGPSFPSTILGDTRIRWVGWSLCETDKLIF.

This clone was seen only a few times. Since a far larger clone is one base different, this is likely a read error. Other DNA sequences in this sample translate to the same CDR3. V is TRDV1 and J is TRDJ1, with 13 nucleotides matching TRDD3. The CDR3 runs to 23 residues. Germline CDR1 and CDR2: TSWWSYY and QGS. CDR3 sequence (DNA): TGCGCTCTTGGACCCCGATTCCCCCTAACTCAATACTGGGGGATACGCTCCACCGATAAACTCATCTTT. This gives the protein CALGPRFPLTQYWGIRSTDKLIF.